The 5 T cell receptor beta chains reported below all come from one sample, sequenced in a study of PD-1 blockade in classical Hodgkin lymphoma. This table comes from immunoSEQ multiplex PCR, and its TCRdb copy is limited to in-frame clones, with some not included. Here the sample spans some 58,000 clones, 85% to 90% being singletons. Each of the patients experienced relapse following autologous stem cell transplantation, and their brentuximab vedotin exposure differed. Here the sequenced sample was peripheral blood mononuclear cells (PBMCs), taken before the second cycle of nivolumab. These receptor sequences come from a human donor with classical Hodgkin lymphoma.

For this clone: A read error likely explains this, since a far larger clone differs by one base. The V gene is TRBV7-9, the J gene TRBJ2-3; the D gene is possibly TRBD2 (6 bases). The CDR3 runs to 16 residues. The V end lost 5 bases, the J end lost 0 bases, and 15 bases lay between the germline ends. Germline assignment: CDR1 SEHNR and CDR2 FQNEAQ (reference sequence). The chain's CDR3 is CASSQDGGYSTDTQYF. In DNA form, the CDR3 reads TGTGCCAGCAGCCAAGATGGGGGGTATAGCACAGATACGCAGTATTTT.

The chain couples TRBV6-6 to TRBJ1-2; TRBD1 matches 8 bases. Losses at the gene ends were 2 bases for V and 7 bases for J; bases not matched to a gene: 9. CDR1 and CDR2 from the germline V gene are MNHNY and SVGAGI (reference sequence). The length of the CDR3 is 15 residues. Here the CDR3 DNA reads TGTGCCAGCAGTTACGGCCCAGGGGGCGCAAGTGGCTACACCTTC. Translating it yields CASSYGPGGASGYTF.

The CDR3, as DNA: TGTGCCAGCAGCTTAGGACTAGCGGGGGGCAGGAGGGGCCAAGAGACCCAGTACTTC. It translates to CASSLGLAGGRRGQETQYF. The gene calls are TRBV7-9 and TRBJ2-5; 13 bases are a match to TRBD2. The ends lost 1 base at V and 1 base at J; junction bases unmatched: 9. CDR3 length: 19 amino acids. In germline, CDR1 is SEHNR, CDR2 FQNEAQ (reference sequence).

This clone was recorded only once. The chain uses TRBV30 and TRBJ2-5; weak D call: TRBD1 (6 bases). This CDR3 has 13 residues. The germline CDR1 and CDR2 sequences are GTSNPN and SVGIG (reference sequence). V lost 3 bases, J lost 2 bases, and 10 bases lay in between. In DNA form, the CDR3 reads TGTGCCTGGAGCCGGACAGTACAAGAGACCCAGTACTTC. Translation: CAWSRTVQETQYF.

The chain couples TRBV11-2 to TRBJ2-7; TRBD1 matches at 9 bases. Per germline, CDR1 SGHAT and CDR2 FQNNGV. The junction had 3 bases not matched to a gene; V was cut back by 6 bases and J by 6 bases. The length of the CDR3 is 12 residues. The CDR3 DNA sequence: TGTGCCAGCAGGCGGACAGGGGCCGAGCAGTACTTC. This encodes CASRRTGAEQYF.